The TCR beta chain under discussion was sequenced for a study of cytomegalovirus exposure and HLA in healthy donors. Study details: Genetic ancestry analysis placed about 84% of the 400 or so donors that were genotyped in the Caucasian-associated cluster. Study observations and caveats: In an earlier analysis, about 87% or about 30%: the productive usage of most TCR beta V segments. A later analysis found TCR association rates differed by HLA locus, highest for DRB1 and lowest for HLA-C.

This PCR relied on a set of 60 Vbeta primers and 13 Jbeta primers. In the original workflow: Per a later analysis, the number of unique TCR beta chains was some 82 million, of which roughly 11 million were shared. The assay was immunoSEQ multiplex PCR, and TCRdb's table has in-frame clones only and misses some. That table furnishes V, J and clone size, whereas the DNA furnished D and trimming. This repertoire comprises under 40,000 clones; its ten largest clones make up about 3%. For this clone: The antigen is not known.

The CDR3 has 14 amino acids. In germline, CDR1 is SGHDT, CDR2 YYEEEE. V was clipped by 3 bases and J by 5 bases; unmatched bases: 4. This TCR came from a woman aged 40-49 years in good health and CMV-seropositive. Sequencing was done on a sample of PBMCs. The rearrangement joins TRBV5-6 to TRBJ1-1, with TRBD1 matching 10 bases. This chain's CDR3 is CASSWGDRGTEAFF. The CDR3 DNA reads as TGTGCCAGCAGCTGGGGGGACAGGGGAACTGAAGCTTTCTTT.